This paragraph covers one T cell receptor beta chain sequence. Antigen unknown. The data belong to a study of T cell responses to AZD1222 COVID-19 vaccine. Overall study results and limits: Spike-specific TCR depth and breadth grew after two AZD1222 doses.

Sequencing was performed with immunoSEQ multiplex PCR; in TCRdb, only in-frame clones are kept and a portion is missing. The data show over 100,000 clones, roughly nine tenths seen once. The sample in question was peripheral blood, obtained on day 0 of AZD1222 vaccination. This clonotype was obtained from an adult in good health.

CDR3 region: CASSQRGGGDEQYF. The CDR3 region has the DNA TGTGCCAGCAGCCAAAGAGGTGGTGGGGACGAGCAGTACTTC. The genes are TRBV3-1 (or the pseudogene TRBV3-2) and TRBJ2-7; unclear D gene. The germline CDR1 and CDR2 sequences are LGHDT and YNNKEL (reference sequence). This CDR3 spans 14 amino acids. V gave up 2 bases and J gave up 5 bases, with 13 bases separating them.